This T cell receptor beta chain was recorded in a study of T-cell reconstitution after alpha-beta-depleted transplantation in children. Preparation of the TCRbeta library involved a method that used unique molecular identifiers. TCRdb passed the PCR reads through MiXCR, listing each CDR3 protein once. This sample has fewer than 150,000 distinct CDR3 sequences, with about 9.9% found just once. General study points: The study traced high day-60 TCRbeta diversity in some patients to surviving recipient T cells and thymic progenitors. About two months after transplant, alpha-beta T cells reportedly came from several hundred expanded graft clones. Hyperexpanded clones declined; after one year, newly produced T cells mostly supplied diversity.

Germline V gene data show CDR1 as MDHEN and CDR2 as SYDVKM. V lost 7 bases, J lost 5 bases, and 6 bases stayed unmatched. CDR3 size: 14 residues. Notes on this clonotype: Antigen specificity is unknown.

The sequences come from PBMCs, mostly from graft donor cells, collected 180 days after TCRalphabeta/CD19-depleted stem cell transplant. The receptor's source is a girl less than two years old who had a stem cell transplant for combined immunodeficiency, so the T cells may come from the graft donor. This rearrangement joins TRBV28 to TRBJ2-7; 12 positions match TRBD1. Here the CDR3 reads CASNRDRGRHEQYF. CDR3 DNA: TGTGCCAGCAACCGGGACAGGGGGCGTCACGAGCAGTACTTC. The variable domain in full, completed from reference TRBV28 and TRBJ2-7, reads DVKVTQSSRYLVKRTGEKVFLECVQDMDHENMFWYRQDPGLGLRLIYFSYDVKMKEKGDIPEGYSVSREKKERFSLILESASTNQTSMYLCASNRDRGRHEQYFGPGTRLTVT.